Listed below are T cell receptor beta chains from one sample, sequenced in a study of CD8+CD57+ T cells in acquired aplastic anemia. Using its own MiXCR run on the reads, TCRdb lists one record per CDR3 protein. The sample contains 450,000 to 550,000 distinct CDR3 sequences, around a third of which appear only once. Source material: sorted CD4+, CD8+, or CD8+CD57+ T cells (not recorded which) from PBMCs. The receptors were gathered from a human donor with aplastic anemia. Each CDR3 is given with its conserved first and last residue. The D gene is left open where the match is weak. A clone size is listed for some rows: how often the clone was seen (once, few, many), or a class if it is expanded.

abundance | j_gene | d_gene | v_gene | CDR3aa | CDR3nt
many | TRBJ2-7 | TRBD1 | TRBV7-7 | CASSGGTGSEQYF | TGTGCTAGCAGCGGTGGGACAGGGAGCGAGCAGTACTTC
few | TRBJ2-2 | TRBD1 | TRBV9 | CASSVQGVVGELFF | TGTGCCAGCAGCGTTCAGGGGGTCGTCGGGGAGCTGTTTTTT
. | TRBJ2-3 | TRBD1 | TRBV10-3 | CAISEARQGTDTQYF | TGTGCCATCAGTGAGGCCCGACAGGGGACAGATACGCAGTATTTT
. | TRBJ1-6 | TRBD1 | TRBV24-1 | CATSDFDRGRNSPLHF | TGTGCCACCAGTGATTTCGACAGGGGGCGGAATTCACCCCTCCACTTT
many | TRBJ2-7 | TRBD1 | TRBV24-1 | CATSETGTGNSYEQYF | TGTGCCACCAGTGAAACCGGGACAGGGAACTCCTACGAGCAGTACTTC
. | TRBJ1-2 | . | TRBV15 | CATSQNRGYTF | TGTGCCACCAGCCAGAACAGGGGCTACACCTTC
few | TRBJ2-7 | TRBD2 | TRBV11-2 | CASSSVRGGRHEQYF | TGTGCCAGCAGTAGCGTACGGGGGGGCCGGCACGAGCAGTACTTC
. | TRBJ1-3 | . | TRBV12-3/TRBV12-4 | CASSLYVNTIYF | TGTGCCAGCAGTTTATACGTGAACACCATATATTTT
. | TRBJ1-2 | TRBD1 | TRBV30 | CARQSASGGRGYTF | TGTGCCCGCCAATCCGCTTCAGGGGGCCGGGGCTACACCTTC
. | TRBJ2-5 | . | TRBV20-1 | CSARDRARSGEAQYF | TGCAGTGCTAGAGACCGTGCGAGGTCAGGAGAGGCCCAGTACTTC
. | TRBJ1-3 | TRBD1 | TRBV2 | CASSVGQSSGNTIYF | TGTGCCAGCAGCGTGGGACAGAGCTCTGGAAACACCATATATTTT
few | TRBJ2-1 | . | TRBV15 | CATSRDWENTEQFF | TGTGCCACCAGCAGAGATTGGGAGAACACTGAGCAGTTCTTC
. | TRBJ1-6 | . | TRBV18 | CASSPLDRINSPLHF | TGTGCCAGCTCACCCCTGGACAGAATTAATTCACCCCTCCACTTT
many | TRBJ1-2 | TRBD1 | TRBV9 | CASSGGTVDRNYGYTF | TGTGCCAGCAGCGGCGGGACAGTAGACCGAAACTATGGCTACACCTTC
. | TRBJ2-5 | . | TRBV25-1 | CASRPAESETQYF | TGTGCCAGCAGACCGGCGGAGTCTGAGACCCAGTACTTC
many | TRBJ1-6 | . | TRBV19 | CASISTGGSPLHF | TGTGCCAGTATCTCTACCGGGGGTTCACCCCTCCACTTT
. | TRBJ2-7 | . | TRBV4-3 | CASSQPDSSYEQYF | TGCGCCAGCAGCCAACCTGACAGCTCCTACGAGCAGTACTTC
many | TRBJ2-1 | . | TRBV10-3 | CAISERGDNEQFF | TGTGCCATCAGTGAGAGGGGGGACAATGAGCAGTTCTTC
many | TRBJ1-1 | . | TRBV2 | CASSGVDVTNTEAFF | TGTGCCAGCAGTGGCGTGGACGTAACGAACACTGAAGCTTTCTTT
many | TRBJ2-7 | TRBD1 | TRBV19 | CASSMGQVDEQYF | TGTGCCAGTAGTATGGGACAGGTGGACGAGCAGTACTTC
few | TRBJ1-1 | TRBD1 | TRBV9 | CASGGGTENTEAFF | TGTGCCAGCGGAGGAGGGACAGAGAACACTGAAGCTTTCTTT
many | TRBJ1-3 | . | TRBV25-1 | CASSEPGPRNTIYF | TGTGCCAGCAGTGAGCCCGGTCCTAGAAACACCATATATTTT
many | TRBJ2-7 | TRBD2 | TRBV29-1 | CSVARRLAGDEQYF | TGCAGCGTCGCCCGTCGACTAGCGGGAGACGAGCAGTACTTC
many | TRBJ1-2 | . | TRBV5-6 | CASSLAGSGYGYTF | TGTGCCAGCAGCTTGGCGGGCAGTGGCTATGGCTACACCTTC
few | TRBJ1-1 | . | TRBV6-1 | CASWTRAQGGPEAFF | TGTGCCAGCTGGACGAGGGCACAGGGAGGGCCTGAAGCTTTCTTT
. | TRBJ1-1 | TRBD1 | TRBV7-3 | CASSPTGTASTEAFF | TGTGCCAGCAGCCCGACCGGGACAGCGTCCACTGAAGCTTTCTTT
. | TRBJ1-1 | . | TRBV11-2 | CASSLGGSSVGTEAFF | TGTGCCAGCAGCTTGGGGGGGTCCAGTGTGGGGACTGAAGCTTTCTTT
. | TRBJ2-2 | TRBD1 | TRBV28 | CASSLPDRAYTGELVF | TGTGCCAGCAGTTTACCTGACAGGGCCTACACCGGGGAGCTGGTTTTT
. | TRBJ2-3 | . | TRBV9 | CASSQRDTQYF | TGTGCCAGCAGCCAAAGGGATACGCAGTATTTT
. | TRBJ2-7 | TRBD1 | TRBV15 | CVTSRDRAMGEQYF | TGTGTCACCAGCAGGGACAGGGCAATGGGCGAGCAGTACTTC
few | TRBJ2-5 | . | TRBV7-6 | CASTKRGTPQETQYF | TGTGCCAGCACCAAAAGGGGGACGCCCCAAGAGACCCAGTACTTC
many | TRBJ1-6 | . | TRBV20-1 | CSARQAAEGPLHF | TGCAGTGCTAGACAGGCAGCCGAGGGCCCCCTCCACTTT
. | TRBJ2-5 | TRBD2 | TRBV20-1 | CSARDQRLAGETQYF | TGCAGTGCTAGAGATCAGAGACTAGCGGGAGAGACCCAGTACTTC
once | TRBJ2-7 | . | TRBV2 | CASVGTASGCSYEQYF | TGTGCCAGCGTTGGGACTGCAAGCGGGTGCTCCTACGAGCAGTACTTC
. | TRBJ2-7 | . | TRBV7-8 | CASSSRAGEQYF | TGTGCCAGCAGCTCCAGGGCGGGCGAGCAGTACTTC
many | TRBJ2-5 | . | TRBV10-3 | CAISETRPPQETQYF | TGTGCCATCAGTGAGACGAGGCCGCCTCAAGAGACCCAGTACTTC
few | TRBJ1-5 | . | TRBV4-1 | CASSQDPRTYSNQPQHF | TGCGCCAGCAGCCAAGATCCACGGACTTATAGCAATCAGCCCCAGCATTTT
many | TRBJ1-2 | . | TRBV7-2 | CASSLGGVAYGYTF | TGTGCCAGCAGCTTAGGGGGGGTGGCCTATGGCTACACCTTC
many | TRBJ1-6 | . | TRBV11-2 | CASSPGQGTYNSPLHF | TGTGCCAGCAGCCCAGGCCAGGGTACCTATAATTCACCCCTCCACTTT
few | TRBJ1-1 | TRBD1 | TRBV10-2 | CASSPGAGGVEAFF | TGCGCCAGCAGTCCAGGGGCAGGGGGCGTTGAAGCTTTCTTT
few | TRBJ1-6 | . | TRBV27 | CASSLWAYNSPLHF | TGTGCCAGCAGTTTGTGGGCTTATAATTCACCCCTCCACTTT